The next 32 T cell receptor beta chains were all read from a single sample in a study of blood T cell repertoires in COVID-19. Profiled with immunoSEQ multiplex PCR; TCRdb holds only in-frame clones, not every one. The data show over 400,000 clones, about 88% seen once. Material for sequencing was peripheral blood. Receptor source: a woman aged 45-65 years with COVID-19, enrolled during active disease.

This clone was observed a few times. V gene TRBV4-1 combines with J gene TRBJ2-2; D gene unclear. CDR1 is MGHRA and CDR2 is YSYEKL in the germline V gene. The CDR3 totals 15 residues. The V end lost 0 bases, the J end lost 5 bases, and 10 bases lay between the germline ends. The CDR3 reads CASSQDPHGTGELFF. CDR3 in DNA: TGCGCCAGCAGCCAAGATCCCCACGGGACCGGGGAGCTGTTTTTT.

The chain combines TRBV11-3 with TRBJ2-1, with a weak D call TRBD1 (6 bases). The CDR3 has 14 residues. V was trimmed by 5 bases and J by 7 bases, leaving 15 bases between them. Germline V gives CDR1 SGHNT, CDR2 YENEEA. The CDR3 DNA reads TGTGCCAGCAGCCCAAGCAGGGGAAGTAATGAGCAGTTCTTC. Protein product: CASSPSRGSNEQFF.

CDR3 nucleotide sequence: TGTGCCAGCAGTAAAAACCTCGGACAGGACCTCTCCTACGAGCAGTACTTC. This encodes CASSKNLGQDLSYEQYF. The V call is TRBV5-8, the J call TRBJ2-7, with 7 bases aligning to TRBD1. J lost 0 bases, V lost 5 bases, and 14 bases had no gene match. In germline, CDR1 is SGHTS, CDR2 YDEGEE. The CDR3 spans 17 residues.

This clone was recorded only once. The rearrangement uses TRBV11-2 and TRBJ1-2, with 8 bases matching TRBD1. Germline V gene data show CDR1 as SGHAT and CDR2 as FQNNGV. The length of the CDR3 is 14 residues. Trimming cost V 0 bases and J 8 bases; bases outside gene matches: 5. Written as DNA, the CDR3 is TGTGCCAGCAGCTTAGATTGGGACAGGTGGGGCTACACCTTC. Protein sequence: CASSLDWDRWGYTF. The full variable domain, rest sourced from reference TRBV11-2 and TRBJ1-2, is EAGVAQSPRYKIIEKRQSVAFWCNPISGHATLYWYQQILGQGPKLLIQFQNNGVVDDSQLPKDRFSAERLKGVDSTLKIQPAKLEDSAVYLCASSLDWDRWGYTFGSGTRLTVV.

The chain joins TRBV5-1 to TRBJ1-3; the match to TRBD1 covers 8 bases. The length of the CDR3 is 17 residues. Germline V CDR1 and CDR2: SGHRS, YFSETQ. V shed 3 bases, J shed 0 bases, and the junction held 8 bases outside the gene matches. DNA for the CDR3: TGCGCCAGCAGCTCACCAGGACAGGGAAACTCTGGAAACACCATATATTTT. As protein: CASSSPGQGNSGNTIYF.

The chain has TRBV10-1 and TRBJ2-1; 10 bases fit TRBD2. Germline-derived CDR1 and CDR2 are WNHNN and SYGVQD (reference sequence). After removal of 3 bases from V and 7 bases from J, the junction contained 6 bases not matched to a gene. The CDR3 is made up of 15 amino acids. The CDR3 DNA reads as TGCGCCAGCAGTGAACTAGCGGGGTCTAAGAATGAGCAGTTCTTC. Amino acid sequence: CASSELAGSKNEQFF.

The chain joins TRBV27 to TRBJ1-5, with D possibly matching TRBD1 (6 bases). Trimming shortened V by 6 bases and J by 4 bases, and 10 bases separated the two germline ends. Per germline, CDR1 MNHEY and CDR2 SMNVEV (reference sequence). This CDR3 comprises 13 residues. The CDR3 protein is CASSLDSNQPQHF. DNA of the CDR3: TGTGCCAGCAGCCTGGACAGTAATCAGCCCCAGCATTTT.

The V call is TRBV5-5, the J call TRBJ1-4, with 8 bases that match TRBD1. Germline V gives CDR1 SGHKS, CDR2 YYEKEE (reference sequence). V lost 4 bases to trimming and J lost 7 bases; unmatched junction nucleotides: 9. This CDR3 region has 15 residues. CDR3 region: CASSHWTGSSEKLFF. Written as DNA, the CDR3 is TGTGCCAGCAGCCACTGGACAGGGTCTTCTGAAAAACTGTTTTTT.

This chain links TRBV28 with TRBJ2-1, with 10 bases that match TRBD1. V was clipped by 2 bases and J by 8 bases; unmatched bases: 6. The germline V gene has CDR1 MDHEN and CDR2 SYDVKM. The CDR3 loop spans 15 amino acids. The CDR3, as DNA: TGTGCCAGCAGTTTACGGGACAGGGGTGAGGATGAGCAGTTCTTC. Its protein product is CASSLRDRGEDEQFF. Combining the CDR3 with reference TRBV28 and TRBJ2-1 gives the whole variable domain DVKVTQSSRYLVKRTGEKVFLECVQDMDHENMFWYRQDPGLGLRLIYFSYDVKMKEKGDIPEGYSVSREKKERFSLILESASTNQTSMYLCASSLRDRGEDEQFFGPGTRLTVL.

The genes are TRBV28 and TRBJ1-2; tentative D call: TRBD1 (5 bases). Germline CDR1 MDHEN, CDR2 SYDVKM. V lost 3 bases and J 2 bases, leaving 19 bases between the germline ends. This CDR3 region has 17 residues. CDR3: CASSFRADMGANYGYTF. CDR3 coding DNA: TGTGCCAGCAGTTTCAGGGCGGACATGGGCGCGAACTATGGCTACACCTTC.

CDR3 nucleotide sequence: TGCAGCGTTGGAGGGAGTGAAAAACTGTTTTTT. Translation: CSVGGSEKLFF. The chain couples TRBV29-1 to TRBJ1-4; no definite D call. With 4 bases removed from V and 7 bases from J, the gap between germline ends came to 7 bases. The CDR3 is made up of 11 amino acids. Per the germline V gene, CDR1 is SQVTM and CDR2 is ANQGSEA.

V usage is TRBV2 and J usage is TRBJ1-5, with 8 bases identical to TRBD1. From germline, CDR1 is SNHLY and CDR2 FYNNEI. The CDR3 is 14 amino acids. V lost 7 bases and J lost 4; bases outside the gene matches: 6. CDR3 residues: CASNLDRVNQPQHF. Here the CDR3 DNA reads TGTGCCAGCAATCTGGACAGGGTTAATCAGCCCCAGCATTTT.

The gene calls are TRBV19 and TRBJ2-7, with 9 bases matching TRBD2. The CDR3 covers 15 residues. In germline, CDR1 is LNHDA, CDR2 SQIVND (reference sequence). V lost 1 base, J lost 5 bases, and 6 bases stayed unmatched. In DNA, the CDR3 is TGTGCCAGTAGTATAGTCTGGGGACTAGCCCACGAGCAGTACTTC. Translated, it gives CASSIVWGLAHEQYF. Full variable domain (outside the CDR3, taken from reference TRBV19 and TRBJ2-7): DGGITQSPKYLFRKEGQNVTLSCEQNLNHDAMYWYRQDPGQGLRLIYYSQIVNDFQKGDIAEGYSVSREKKESFPLTVTSAQKNPTAFYLCASSIVWGLAHEQYFGPGTRLTVT.

The CDR3 DNA reads TGTGCCAGCAGCGTAGGGAGCGGACAGGGAAGTTCACCCCTCCACTTT. Translation gives CASSVGSGQGSSPLHF. The chain has TRBV9 and TRBJ1-6; 8 bases fit TRBD1. Germline CDR1 is SGDLS and CDR2 is YYNGEE. The length of the CDR3 is 16 residues. The V gene end was trimmed by 0 bases and the J gene end by 9 bases; junction bases not matched to a gene: 8.

V gene TRBV27 combines with J gene TRBJ1-2, with D uncertain. This CDR3 is 13 amino acids long. Trimming took off 6 bases at V and 7 bases at J, with 15 bases between the two ends. Germline-derived CDR1 and CDR2 are MNHEY and SMNVEV (reference sequence). CDR3 amino acids: CASRFKGRGGYTF. Here the CDR3 DNA reads TGTGCCAGCAGGTTCAAAGGTAGAGGTGGCTACACCTTC.

This clone was counted a few times. The gene calls are TRBV19 and TRBJ2-2; D may be TRBD1 (7 bases). Trimming removed 1 base from V and 7 bases from J, with 16 bases in between. Per germline, CDR1 LNHDA and CDR2 SQIVND (reference sequence). This CDR3 contains 16 residues. The CDR3: CASSIVGGQSGGELFF. CDR3 DNA: TGTGCCAGTAGTATAGTGGGGGGACAGAGTGGCGGGGAGCTGTTTTTT.

The rearrangement joins TRBV2 to TRBJ1-2; no firm D call. The V end was cut by 8 bases, the J end by 2 bases, with 12 bases between. Germline V gene sequence: CDR1 SNHLY, CDR2 FYNNEI. The CDR3 sequence is 13 residues long. The CDR3 region is CASRVGRNYGYTF. The CDR3 DNA reads as TGTGCCAGCCGGGTCGGCCGGAACTATGGCTACACCTTC.

The CDR3 here is CASKFEAGQDTQYF. The CDR3 DNA sequence: TGCGCCAGCAAGTTCGAAGCGGGTCAGGATACGCAGTATTTT. The chain couples TRBV5-1 to TRBJ2-3; maybe TRBD2 (6 bases). V lost 6 bases, J lost 6 bases, and 17 bases lay in between. Germline CDR1 is SGHRS and CDR2 is YFSETQ. This CDR3 comprises 14 residues.

A note on this clone: Other DNA sequences in this specimen translate into the identical CDR3. CDR3: CASSSGEKLFF. The DNA of the CDR3 is TGTGCCAGCAGCTCAGGTGAAAAACTGTTTTTT. The chain joins TRBV12-3 or TRBV12-4 to TRBJ1-4; D ambiguous. CDR3 size: 11 residues. The V and J ends lost 6 bases and 7 bases respectively, with 6 bases between them.

CDR3 in DNA: TGTGCCAGCAGCCGAGGACAGGGGGACACCGGGGAGCTGTTTTTT. Translation gives CASSRGQGDTGELFF. The chain has TRBV3-1 (or the pseudogene TRBV3-2) and TRBJ2-2, with 10 bases lining up with TRBD1. V dropped 4 bases and J dropped 3; count of bases not matched to a gene: 2. The CDR3 contains 15 residues. Germline lookup yields CDR1 LGHDT and CDR2 YNNKEL (reference sequence).

This rearrangement joins TRBV11-2 to TRBJ2-7; the D gene is possibly TRBD1 (6 bases). CDR1 and CDR2 from the germline V gene are SGHAT and FQNNGV. V lost 5 bases and J 3 bases, leaving 11 bases between the germline ends. This CDR3 is built from 13 residues. CDR3 loop: CASSPGDGYEQYF. The CDR3 nucleotides are TGTGCCAGCAGCCCAGGGGACGGCTACGAGCAGTACTTC.

This clone was found once. The chain has TRBV7-9 and TRBJ1-1; maybe TRBD1 (6 bases). Trimming took off 5 bases at V and 2 bases at J, with 18 bases between the two ends. This CDR3 is built from 16 residues. Germline V gives CDR1 SEHNR, CDR2 FQNEAQ (reference sequence). CDR3 sequence reads: CASSPSRGLLNTEAFF. The CDR3 coding sequence is TGTGCCAGCAGCCCCTCCAGGGGTCTTCTTAACACTGAAGCTTTCTTT.

This chain connects TRBV27 to TRBJ1-2; maybe TRBD1 (5 bases). CDR3 length: 13 amino acids. V was pared by 0 bases and J by 6 bases, with 8 bases between. Germline lookup yields CDR1 MNHEY and CDR2 SMNVEV (reference sequence). The CDR3 DNA sequence: TGTGCCAGCAGTTTATCTCTCAGGGATGGCTACACCTTC. This encodes CASSLSLRDGYTF.

The chain combines TRBV19 with TRBJ1-5; D is perhaps TRBD1 (6 bases). The CDR3 is 13 residues long. The V and J ends lost 9 bases and 3 bases respectively, with 12 bases between them. From germline, CDR1 is LNHDA and CDR2 SQIVND (reference sequence). CDR3 nucleotides: TGTGCCAGCAACAACAGGGACAATCAGCCCCAGCATTTT. This translates into CASNNRDNQPQHF.

The rearrangement uses TRBV15 and TRBJ2-3, with D unclear. The CDR3 length is 16 residues. V was clipped by 5 bases and J by 1 base, with 16 bases between them. Germline-derived CDR1 and CDR2 are LNHNV and YYDKDF (reference sequence). DNA of the CDR3: TGTGCCACCAGCCCCCTAGGTGAGGTCCGCACAGATACGCAGTATTTT. Translated: CATSPLGEVRTDTQYF. The full variable domain, completed using reference TRBV15 and TRBJ2-3, is DAMVIQNPRYQVTQFGKPVTLSCSQTLNHNVMYWYQQKSSQAPKLLFHYYDKDFNNEADTPDNFQSRRPNTSFCFLDIRSPGLGDTAMYLCATSPLGEVRTDTQYFGPGTRLTVL.

This clone was picked up one time. This chain links TRBV13 with TRBJ1-1, with D uncertain. V was clipped by 0 bases and J by 0 bases, with 8 bases between them. From germline, CDR1 is PRHDT and CDR2 FYEKMQ (reference sequence). This CDR3 region has 15 residues. The CDR3: CASSLGQVLNTEAFF. In DNA form, the CDR3 reads TGTGCCAGCAGCTTAGGGCAGGTGTTGAACACTGAAGCTTTCTTT.

The rearrangement links TRBV30 to TRBJ2-7; 8 bases are shared with TRBD1. The germline V gene has CDR1 GTSNPN and CDR2 SVGIG (reference sequence). V was pared by 3 bases and J by 6 bases, with 10 bases of the junction left unmatched. The CDR3 sequence is 14 residues long. The CDR3 bases are TGTGCCTGGAGCGCAGGACAGGGATCGCGCGAGCAGTACTTC. Its protein is CAWSAGQGSREQYF. The complete variable domain, with remaining parts taken from reference TRBV30 and TRBJ2-7, reads SQTIHQWPATLVQPVGSPLSLECTVEGTSNPNLYWYRQAAGRGLQLLFYSVGIGQISSEVPQNLSASRPQDRQFILSSKKLLLSDSGFYLCAWSAGQGSREQYFGPGTRLTVT.

The rearrangement joins TRBV12-5 to TRBJ2-3; unclear D gene. V lost 3 bases, J lost 3 bases, and 16 bases lay in between. CDR1 LGHNT and CDR2 FRNRAP come from the germline V gene. The CDR3 sequence is 16 residues long. The CDR3 DNA reads as TGTGCTAGTGGTTTCCCCGGGTCAGCGCAGACAGATACGCAGTATTTT. It encodes CASGFPGSAQTDTQYF.

This chain connects TRBV10-3 to TRBJ1-3; 7 bases are shared with TRBD1. From germline, CDR1 is ENHRY and CDR2 SYGVKD. The CDR3 runs 13 residues. The V gene end was trimmed by 10 bases and the J gene end by 2 bases; junction bases not matched to a gene: 5. CDR3 nucleotides: TGTGCCAATGGACAGGACACTGGAAACACCATATATTTT. The encoded protein is CANGQDTGNTIYF.

The chain links TRBV2 to TRBJ2-3; tentatively, D is TRBD1 (6 bases). The CDR3 has 16 residues. In germline, CDR1 is SNHLY, CDR2 FYNNEI. The ends were cut back, 4 bases at V and 2 bases at J, with 16 bases in the middle. The DNA of the CDR3 is TGTGCCAGCAGTGGGGGGCGTGACAAGCTCACAGATACGCAGTATTTT. Amino acid sequence: CASSGGRDKLTDTQYF.

The rearrangement links TRBV28 to TRBJ2-7, with D possibly being TRBD1 (6 bases). From germline, CDR1 is MDHEN and CDR2 SYDVKM. The CDR3 is made up of 15 amino acids. V was cut by 8 bases and J by 2 bases, with 19 bases left in between. The CDR3 here is CASPRGSRAPYEQYF. CDR3 sequence (DNA): TGTGCCAGCCCTAGGGGGTCGCGGGCACCCTACGAGCAGTACTTC.

The rearrangement links TRBV9 to TRBJ1-1; weak D call: TRBD1 (5 bases). CDR1 and CDR2 from the germline V gene are SGDLS and YYNGEE. The CDR3 extends over 13 amino acids. V lost 0 bases and J lost 10, with 13 bases in between. The DNA for the CDR3 is TGTGCCAGCAGCGTAGACCTGGCAGGGCTAGCTTTCTTT. Protein sequence: CASSVDLAGLAFF.